This is a list of T cell receptor beta chains from one sample in a study of human T cells and chemical hapten exposure. TCRdb reprocessed the RACE reads with MiXCR, giving one entry per CDR3 protein. The sample includes around 380,000 distinct CDR3 sequences, around 5.5% seen only once; the top ten take over 6.5%. The input for sequencing was whole blood, taken in connection with sensitization to the hapten diphenylcyclopropenone (DPC). The receptors here all came from a woman aged 18-30 years with alopecia areata. Some clones in this sample may be carry-over from other donors' samples. CDR3s include the opening cysteine and the closing phenylalanine or tryptophan. D genes are given only for firm matches. Clone sizes are given selectively: once, few, many, or a class where the clone is expanded.

>TRBJ1-5|TRBV14|many|-
TGTGCCAGCAGCCAAGGTCCGAATCAGCCCCAGCATTTT
CASSQGPNQPQHF
>TRBJ1-6|TRBV27|-|-
TGTGCCAGCAGTTCTCCCCTCGCCGGACCCCAGTCACCCCTCCACTTT
CASSSPLAGPQSPLHF
>TRBJ1-2|TRBV29-1|few|-
TGCAGCGTTGAAGGAGGGGGCTATGGCTACACCTTC
CSVEGGGYGYTF
>TRBJ1-1|TRBV6-2/TRBV6-3|-|TRBD1
TGTGCCAGCAGTTCACCCTCCGGACAGGGCTTAAACACTGAAGCTTTCTTT
CASSSPSGQGLNTEAFF
>TRBJ2-7|TRBV7-9|few|TRBD2
TGTGCCAGCAGCTCGGCTAGCGGGAGGAACGAGCAGTACTTC
CASSSASGRNEQYF
>TRBJ1-2|TRBV5-6|few|-
TGTGCCAGCAGCTTCCCAGGAGCTAACTATGGCTACACCTTC
CASSFPGANYGYTF
>TRBJ1-1|TRBV10-3|few|-
TGTGCCATCAGGCAGACGGGGCTGGGGGCTGAAGCTTTCTTT
CAIRQTGLGAEAFF
>TRBJ1-6|TRBV3-1|few|-
TGTGCCAGCAGCCATGTCAGCTTTACGGGGTCACCCCTCCACTTT
CASSHVSFTGSPLHF
>TRBJ1-6|TRBV25-1|-|-
TGTGCCAGCAGTGACGGGAGGAGCTCCTATAATTCACCCCTCCACTTT
CASSDGRSSYNSPLHF
>TRBJ1-2|TRBV28|-|-
TGTGCCAGCAGTTTTCAGGGAGCGGGCTATGGCTACACCTTC
CASSFQGAGYGYTF
>TRBJ1-1|TRBV3-1|many|TRBD1
TGTGCCAGCAGCCAAGTACAGGGGAGAGGAGCTTTCTTT
CASSQVQGRGAFF
>TRBJ1-2|TRBV7-2|few|-
TGTGCCAGCAGCCCACGGCATGCTAACTATGGCTACACCTTC
CASSPRHANYGYTF
>TRBJ2-3|TRBV5-4|few|TRBD1
TGTGCCAGCAGCTTGCGGGGACAGGGCACAGATACGCAGTATTTT
CASSLRGQGTDTQYF
>TRBJ1-5|TRBV28|few|-
TGTGCCAGCAGTAAAGACATGACCAATCAGCCCCAGCATTTT
CASSKDMTNQPQHF
>TRBJ2-3|TRBV4-1|-|TRBD2
TGCGCCAGCAGCCAAGCGTCCACTAGCGGGGGTAGCACAGATACGCAGTATTTT
CASSQASTSGGSTDTQYF
>TRBJ2-7|TRBV29-1|many|-
TGCAGCGTTGGGACGGGGTACGAGCAGTACTTC
CSVGTGYEQYF
>TRBJ2-7|TRBV29-1|many|-
TGCAGCGTTGAGCGGACAGAAACCTACGAGCAGTACTTC
CSVERTETYEQYF
>TRBJ2-3|TRBV18|many|-
TGTGCCAGCTTACCGGGGGGCGAAACAGATACGCAGTATTTT
CASLPGGETDTQYF
>TRBJ2-1|TRBV20-1|many|TRBD2
TGCAGTGCTAACCCACTAGCGGGGATACCCTTGAGCTCCTACAATGAGCAGTTCTTC
CSANPLAGIPLSSYNEQFF
>TRBJ2-2|TRBV6-2/TRBV6-3|few|-
TGTGCCAGCAGCCACACCCGCCGGGCCCCAACCAGGGAGCTGTTTTTT
CASSHTRRAPTRELFF
>TRBJ2-7|TRBV11-3|-|-
TGTGCCAGCAGCTTTACCGGGAGGCTACGGGGACAGTTCTGCCACGAGCAGTACTTC
CASSFTGRLRGQFCHEQYF
>TRBJ1-2|TRBV7-9|many|TRBD1
TGTGCCAGCAGCGTCGGGACAGGCTATGGCTACACCTTC
CASSVGTGYGYTF
>TRBJ1-5|TRBV20-1|few|TRBD1
TGCAGTGCTGCATCGACAGGGTTATCTCAGCCCCAGCATTTT
CSAASTGLSQPQHF
>TRBJ2-7|TRBV29-1|many|TRBD1
TGCAGCGTTGTGGACAGGGGGCCCGGGGAGCAGTACTTC
CSVVDRGPGEQYF
>TRBJ2-3|TRBV5-4|-|-
TGTGCCAGCAGCTTGACTGGACGGACCTATAGCACAGATACGCAGTATTTT
CASSLTGRTYSTDTQYF
>TRBJ2-3|TRBV10-3|-|TRBD2
TGTGCCATCAGTGAGCCTAGCGGGTACACAACTAGCACAGATACGCAGTATTTT
CAISEPSGYTTSTDTQYF
>TRBJ2-1|TRBV20-1|-|TRBD2
TGCAGTGCTAGGGATACTAGCGGGGCCCACAATGAGCAGTTCTTC
CSARDTSGAHNEQFF
>TRBJ1-4|TRBV3-1|many|TRBD1
TGTGCCAGCAGCCAAGGGGACAGGGGTCCGAAACTGTTTTTT
CASSQGDRGPKLFF
>TRBJ2-7|TRBV5-1|many|-
TGCGCCAGCAGCTTGTCCGTCGGAGAGGGTCTATCCTACTTC
CASSLSVGEGLSYF
>TRBJ2-5|TRBV6-1|-|-
TGTGCCAGCAGTGAAAACAGCGGATCGGAGACCCAGTACTTC
CASSENSGSETQYF
>TRBJ2-1|TRBV4-1|few|-
TGCGCCAGCAGCCAAGATGAGGCAGAATGGGACAATGAGCAGTTCTTC
CASSQDEAEWDNEQFF
>TRBJ1-2|TRBV7-2|few|-
TGTGCCAGCAGCTTTCTCCCGACGGCCTATGGCTACACCTTC
CASSFLPTAYGYTF
>TRBJ2-5|TRBV19|many|TRBD2
TGTGCCAGTACCCCGACTAGCGGGGGTATTCAAGAGACCCAGTACTTC
CASTPTSGGIQETQYF
>TRBJ2-5|TRBV24-1|many|-
TGTGCCACCAGTGATGTGGGGTCCTCGAGTGAGACCCAGTACTTC
CATSDVGSSSETQYF
>TRBJ1-5|TRBV20-1|many|TRBD1
TGCAGTGCCGCGGGCAGGGGGGGACAGCCCCAGCATTTT
CSAAGRGGQPQHF
>TRBJ1-2|TRBV27|-|-
TGTGCCAGCAGAGACGGACAGTCCTATGGCTACACCTTC
CASRDGQSYGYTF
>TRBJ1-1|TRBV7-3|few|TRBD1
TGTGCCAGCAGCCTTAAACAGGGGGCTAACACTGAAGCTTTCTTT
CASSLKQGANTEAFF
>TRBJ1-2|TRBV6-1|few|TRBD1
TGTGCCAGCAGTGAAGAAGGGACAGGGCCATATGGCTACACCTTC
CASSEEGTGPYGYTF
>TRBJ1-4|TRBV7-6|many|-
TGTGCCAGCAGCTCAGAACGAGCAGGGGCAATTGAAAAACTGTTTTTT
CASSSERAGAIEKLFF
>TRBJ1-5|TRBV20-1|many|-
TGCAGTGCTAGAGACAGGGCGTTCGGCAATCAGCCCCAGCATTTT
CSARDRAFGNQPQHF
>TRBJ2-6|TRBV7-9|few|-
TGTGCCAGCAGCTCCTTCCCCAAAGCTGGGGCCAACGTCCTGACTTTC
CASSSFPKAGANVLTF
>TRBJ2-7|TRBV3-1|many|-
TGTGCCAGCAGCCAAGGGACGGGCTCCGGCTCCTACGAGCAGTACTTC
CASSQGTGSGSYEQYF
>TRBJ1-4|TRBV28|-|TRBD1
TGTGCCAGCAGTCCTCGACAGGGAGGGAGAGAAAAACTGTTTTTT
CASSPRQGGREKLFF
>TRBJ1-5|TRBV4-1|few|TRBD1
TGCGCCAGCAGCCGGGATACAGGGGGCGCAGAGCCCCAGCATTTT
CASSRDTGGAEPQHF
>TRBJ2-6|TRBV5-4|few|-
TGTGCCAGCAGCTCCCAGGATTCCCACTCTGGGGCCAACGTCCTGACTTTC
CASSSQDSHSGANVLTF
>TRBJ2-1|TRBV5-1|many|TRBD1
TGCGCCAGCAGCTTGGAAGGGACAGGGATCTACAATGAGCAGTTCTTC
CASSLEGTGIYNEQFF
>TRBJ1-2|TRBV7-2|-|TRBD1
TGTGCCAGCAGATCCCAAGACAGGGGTACCTATGGCTACACCTTC
CASRSQDRGTYGYTF
>TRBJ1-2|TRBV27|few|TRBD1
TGTGCCAGCAGTCAATACCCCCAGGGGGGTGGCTACACCTTC
CASSQYPQGGGYTF
>TRBJ1-1|TRBV20-1|few|-
TGCAGTGCTAGAGATGTTCTAGGGATTCTTGAAGCTTTCTTT
CSARDVLGILEAFF
>TRBJ1-2|TRBV3-1|many|-
TGTGCCAGCAGCCAAGATTTGTCGGGACACCTCTATGGCTACACCTTC
CASSQDLSGHLYGYTF
>TRBJ2-1|TRBV6-1|few|-
TGTGCCAGCAGTGAGATATCCGGGACCAATGAGCAGTTCTTC
CASSEISGTNEQFF
>TRBJ1-1|TRBV24-1|many|-
TGTGCCACCAGCAGGAACACTGAAGCTTTCTTT
CATSRNTEAFF
>TRBJ1-4|TRBV7-2|-|-
TGTGCCAGCAGCTTCCCACCAGAGCTGGGGGGCGCGACTAATGAAAAACTGTTTTTT
CASSFPPELGGATNEKLFF
>TRBJ2-5|TRBV5-1|many|TRBD2
TGCGCCAGCAGCGTTACACCTGGGACTAGCGGTTCCCAAGAGACCCAGTACTTC
CASSVTPGTSGSQETQYF